This T cell receptor (beta chain) stems from a study of CD8+ T cells in alopecia areata. Findings and limits, study-wide: Scalp data also include sequences from resident alphabeta T cells of normal skin. Patients displayed less clarity in TCR sharing than mice, a finding possibly related to HLA.

A word on this clone: The antigen is not known.

Sequencing relied on a cDNA template that was reverse transcribed from extracted RNA. The table came from immunoSEQ multiplex PCR; TCRdb's copy has only in-frame clones and leaves some out. The profile shows under 250,000 clones, 45% to 70% of them singletons. This sequence was found in a human donor in good health. The sample consisted of CD8+ T cells sorted from blood.

CDR3 in amino acids: CASSPRMGTEQFF. DNA of the CDR3: TGTGCCAGCAGCCCAAGGATGGGAACCGAGCAGTTCTTC. V and J are TRBV11-1 and TRBJ2-1; D gene ambiguous. The CDR3 has 13 residues. Germline V lookup: CDR1 SGHAT, CDR2 FQDESV (reference sequence). Trimming stripped 5 bases from V and 10 bases from J, with 15 bases between.